These 22 T cell receptor beta chains share one sample of origin, sequenced in a study of shared clonotypes between healthy human individuals. Method: immunoSEQ multiplex PCR; TCRdb's copy keeps in-frame clones and lacks some. The table has about 460,000 clones, over 60% seen once; the top ten hold about 12%. The sample was PBMCs. The receptor set was obtained from a woman aged 40-49 years in good health. Some clones in this sample may be carry-over from other donors' samples.

The table lists this clone with a count of one. CDR3 sequence reads: CASSSGLSVYEQYF. CDR3 coding DNA: TGTGCCAGCAGCTCAGGACTTAGTGTCTACGAGCAGTACTTC. V gene TRBV7-2 combines with J gene TRBJ2-7; a possible D gene is TRBD2 (5 bases). The CDR3 consists of 14 residues. From germline, CDR1 is SGHTA and CDR2 FQGNSA. Trimming took off 4 bases at V and 3 bases at J, with 13 bases between the two ends. Full variable domain (outside the CDR3, taken from reference TRBV7-2 and TRBJ2-7): GAGVSQSPSNKVTEKGKDVELRCDPISGHTALYWYRQSLGQGLEFLIYFQGNSAPDKSGLPSDRFSAERTGGSVSTLTIQRTQQEDSAVYLCASSSGLSVYEQYFGPGTRLTVT.

The V and J genes are TRBV19 and TRBJ2-7; tentatively, D is TRBD2 (7 bases). This CDR3 has 15 residues. The germline V gene has CDR1 LNHDA and CDR2 SQIVND (reference sequence). V lost 4 bases, J lost 2 bases, and 15 bases lay in between. Written as DNA, the CDR3 is TGTGCCAGTAGTACCATCGGAGGGGGGGCCTACGAGCAGTACTTC. Translating gives CASSTIGGGAYEQYF.

On this clone: This may come from a read error, since a much larger clone is one base off. The chain combines TRBV15 with TRBJ1-1; 7 bases match TRBD1. The CDR3 contains 13 residues. Germline V gene lookup returns CDR1 LNHNV and CDR2 YYDKDF (reference sequence). In DNA, the CDR3 is TGTACCACCAGCAGAACCACCCTCAGGGGGGCTTTCTTT. It encodes CTTSRTTLRGAFF.

This chain uses TRBV5-4 with TRBJ1-1; D is unresolved. The V end was cut by 1 base, the J end by 1 base, with 5 bases between. This CDR3 comprises 13 residues. The V gene's germline CDR1 is SGHNT and CDR2 YYREEE (reference sequence). The CDR3 region is CASSLNSNTEAFF. DNA for the CDR3: TGTGCCAGCAGCTTGAATTCGAACACTGAAGCTTTCTTT.

J is TRBJ2-7 and V is TRBV9; D possibly corresponds to TRBD1 (6 bases). The germline gives CDR1 SGDLS, CDR2 YYNGEE. This CDR3 is 15 amino acids long. Deletions cut 2 bases from V and 2 bases from J, with 14 bases between. This CDR3 reads CASSVEVGTTYEQYF. Here the CDR3 DNA reads TGTGCCAGCAGCGTGGAGGTGGGGACAACCTACGAGCAGTACTTC.

The V call is TRBV9, the J call TRBJ2-3; TRBD2 agrees at 9 bases. CDR1 SGDLS and CDR2 YYNGEE come from the germline V gene. This CDR3 is 18 amino acids long. The V segment lost 0 bases and the J segment 1 base; nucleotides outside the gene matches: 9. The chain's CDR3 is CASSVAFGAGGRTDTQYF. The CDR3 DNA follows: TGTGCCAGCAGCGTAGCTTTCGGAGCGGGAGGTCGCACAGATACGCAGTATTTT.

On this clone itself: This may be a read error, as it is one base from a much larger clone. This chain connects TRBV30 to TRBJ1-5; weak D call: TRBD1 (5 bases). The CDR3 spans 13 residues. Trimming took off 3 bases at V and 5 bases at J, with 11 bases between the two ends. From germline, CDR1 is GTSNPN and CDR2 SVGIG (reference sequence). The CDR3: CAWRGWGDQPQHF. CDR3 nucleotides: TGTGCCTGGAGAGGGTGGGGCGATCAGCCCCAGCATTTT.

Many counts were recorded for this clone. Different DNA sequences within this sample yield the same CDR3. This chain connects TRBV9 to TRBJ1-2; 12 positions agree with TRBD1. Losses at the gene ends were 0 bases for V and 7 bases for J; bases not matched to a gene: 7. Germline CDR1 and CDR2: SGDLS and YYNGEE. The CDR3 consists of 16 residues. The CDR3: CASSVGGQGATGGYTF. The CDR3 nucleotides are TGTGCCAGCAGCGTAGGGGGACAGGGGGCTACGGGTGGCTACACCTTC.

For this clone: Since a far larger clone is one base different, this is likely a read error. The rearrangement joins TRBV5-1 to TRBJ1-5; no definite D call. Germline CDR1 is SGHRS and CDR2 is YFSETQ. Trimming shortened V by 4 bases and J by 4 bases, and 15 bases separated the two germline ends. This CDR3 comprises 15 residues. CDR3 in amino acids: CASSMEPGPNQPQHF. The CDR3 DNA reads TGCGCCAGCAGCATGGAGCCAGGCCCTAATCAGCCCCAGCATTTT.

The chain has TRBV7-2 and TRBJ2-7; D not certain. The CDR3 totals 13 residues. V lost 1 base and J lost 1, with 5 bases in between. Germline assignment: CDR1 SGHTA and CDR2 FQGNSA. CDR3 DNA sequence: TGTGCCAGCAGCTTAGACTCATCCTACGAGCAGTACTTC. Translated, it gives CASSLDSSYEQYF.

The chain is built from TRBV18 and TRBJ2-3, with D unclear. V was pared by 5 bases and J by 5 bases, with 14 bases between. CDR1 is KGHSH and CDR2 is LQKENI in the germline V gene. CDR3 length equals 14 residues. The CDR3 protein is CASSWKGSEDTQYF. CDR3 coding DNA: TGTGCCAGCTCATGGAAGGGTTCGGAAGATACGCAGTATTTT.

This clone has just a few counts. A single base is all that separates this from a far larger clone, so a read error is likely. The same CDR3 also results from other DNA sequences found in this sample. J is TRBJ1-1 and V is TRBV30; no definite D call. The CDR3 loop spans 12 amino acids. Germline CDR1 reads GTSNPN; CDR2 reads SVGIG (reference sequence). In nucleotides, the CDR3 is TGTGCCTGGAGTGTAAGGCCCACTGAGGCTTTCTTT. As protein: CAWSVRPTEAFF.

In this sample, this clone turned up many times. V usage is TRBV27 and J usage is TRBJ1-6, with D unresolved. The V end was cut by 5 bases, the J end by 4 bases, with 6 bases between. Germline V CDR1 and CDR2: MNHEY, SMNVEV (reference sequence). The CDR3 loop spans 13 amino acids. CDR3 DNA sequence: TGTGCCAGCAGTGGCAGTTATAATTCACCCCTCCACTTT. It codes for CASSGSYNSPLHF.

The V gene is TRBV19, the J gene TRBJ1-2; D ambiguous. Trimming cost V 3 bases and J 8 bases, with 16 bases left between them. The CDR3 loop spans 14 amino acids. CDR1 and CDR2 (germline): LNHDA, SQIVND (reference sequence). In nucleotides, the CDR3 is TGTGCCAGTAGTATCCGGGTGGAGGGAAGCGGCTACACCTTC. This gives the protein CASSIRVEGSGYTF.

V gene TRBV4-1 combines with J gene TRBJ1-4; maybe TRBD1 (5 bases). This CDR3 comprises 14 residues. CDR1 and CDR2 from the germline V gene are MGHRA and YSYEKL. V was clipped by 7 bases and J by 8 bases, with 17 bases between them. In DNA form, the CDR3 reads TGCGCCAGCAATGAAGTAGGGGCCGGGGAAAAACTGTTTTTT. Protein: CASNEVGAGEKLFF.

The J gene is TRBJ1-2, the V gene TRBV7-2; 7 bases are shared with TRBD1. The V gene end was trimmed by 1 base and the J gene end by 7 bases; junction bases not matched to a gene: 9. The V gene's germline CDR1 is SGHTA and CDR2 FQGNSA. The CDR3 covers 15 residues. CDR3 nucleotide sequence: TGTGCCAGCAGCTTAGACCGGCAGGGGGAGGGTGGCTACACCTTC. Translated, it gives CASSLDRQGEGGYTF.

V is TRBV5-4 and J is TRBJ2-1, with TRBD2 matching over 8 bases. The germline V gene has CDR1 SGHNT and CDR2 YYREEE (reference sequence). The trim removed 4 bases at V and 11 bases at J, leaving 8 bases unmatched. CDR3 length: 13 residues. The CDR3 bases are TGTGCCAGCAGCAACTACGGACTAGCAAAGCAGTTCTTC. Its protein product is CASSNYGLAKQFF.

V gene TRBV6-6 combines with J gene TRBJ2-7; 10 bases are a match to TRBD2. V lost 8 bases, J lost 3 bases, and 13 bases stayed unmatched. CDR1 and CDR2 from the germline V gene are MNHNY and SVGAGI (reference sequence). The CDR3 sequence is 16 residues long. CDR3 region: CASYHRASGRGYEQYF. CDR3 bases: TGTGCCAGCTACCACCGGGCTAGCGGGAGAGGCTACGAGCAGTACTTC.

With respect to this clone: This likely reflects a read error, since a far larger clone is one base away. V is TRBV20-1 and J is TRBJ1-2; D unclear. The germline V gene encodes CDR1 DFQATT and CDR2 SNEGSKA (reference sequence). The CDR3 runs to 11 residues. The CDR3 here is CSATGRYGCTF. In nucleotides, the CDR3 is TGCAGTGCTACCGGACGGTATGGCTGCACCTTC.

The chain recombines TRBV27 with TRBJ2-7; 7 nucleotides line up with TRBD2. Looked up from germline, CDR1 is MNHEY and CDR2 is SMNVEV (reference sequence). V lost 4 bases, J lost 7 bases, and 10 bases stayed unmatched. The CDR3 consists of 14 residues. The CDR3 loop is CASSSGLAAREQYF. The DNA of the CDR3 is TGTGCCAGCAGTTCCGGCCTAGCGGCCAGGGAGCAGTACTTC.

The chain is built from TRBV6-5 and TRBJ2-3; 7 bases match TRBD2. The CDR3 totals 15 residues. Germline-derived CDR1 and CDR2 are MNHEY and SVGAGI. J lost 4 bases, V lost 6 bases, and 10 bases had no gene match. Here the CDR3 DNA reads TGTGCCAGCAGCCCCTTCCTAGCGGCAGCAGATACGCAGTATTTT. Translated, it gives CASSPFLAAADTQYF.

This chain connects TRBV6-5 to TRBJ1-2, with D possibly matching TRBD1 (6 bases). The ends were cut back, 9 bases at V and 0 bases at J, with 14 bases in the middle. The CDR3 is 14 amino acids. Germline CDR1 is MNHEY and CDR2 is SVGAGI. CDR3 DNA sequence: TGTGCCAGTCAGGGGAAAGGGACTAACTATGGCTACACCTTC. Protein product: CASQGKGTNYGYTF.